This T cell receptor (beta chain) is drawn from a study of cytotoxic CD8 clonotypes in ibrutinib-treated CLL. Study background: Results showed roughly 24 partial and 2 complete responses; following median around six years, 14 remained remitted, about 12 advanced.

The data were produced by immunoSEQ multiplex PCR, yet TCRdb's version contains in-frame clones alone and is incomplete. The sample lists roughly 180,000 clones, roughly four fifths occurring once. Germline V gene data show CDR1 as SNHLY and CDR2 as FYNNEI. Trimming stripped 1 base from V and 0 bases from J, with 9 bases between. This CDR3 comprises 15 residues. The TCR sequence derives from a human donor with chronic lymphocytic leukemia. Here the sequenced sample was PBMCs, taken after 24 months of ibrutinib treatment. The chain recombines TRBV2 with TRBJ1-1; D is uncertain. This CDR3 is CASSEDRQLNTEAFF. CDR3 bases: TGTGCCAGCAGTGAAGATAGGCAATTGAACACTGAAGCTTTCTTT. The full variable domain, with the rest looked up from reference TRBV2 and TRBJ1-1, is EPEVTQTPSHQVTQMGQEVILRCVPISNHLYFYWYRQILGQKVEFLVSFYNNEISEKSEIFDDQFSVERPDGSNFTLKIRSTKLEDSAMYFCASSEDRQLNTEAFFGQGTRLTVV.